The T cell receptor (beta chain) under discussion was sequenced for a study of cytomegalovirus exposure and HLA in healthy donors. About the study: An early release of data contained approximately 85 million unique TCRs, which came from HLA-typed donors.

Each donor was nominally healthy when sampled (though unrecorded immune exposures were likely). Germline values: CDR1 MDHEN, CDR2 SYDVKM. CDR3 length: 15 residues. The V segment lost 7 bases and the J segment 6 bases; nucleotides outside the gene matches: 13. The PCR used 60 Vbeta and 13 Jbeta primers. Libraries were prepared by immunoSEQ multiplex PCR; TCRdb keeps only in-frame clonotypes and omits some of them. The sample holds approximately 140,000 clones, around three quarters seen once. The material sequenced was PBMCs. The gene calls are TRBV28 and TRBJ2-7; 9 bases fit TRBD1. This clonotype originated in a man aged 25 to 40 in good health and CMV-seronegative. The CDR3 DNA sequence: TGTGCCAGCATGGGGTCCTCATGGACAGGGGTCGAGCAGTACTTC. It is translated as CASMGSSWTGVEQYF.